What follows are 18 T cell receptor beta chains derived from one specimen sequenced in a study of shared T cell receptors in the human thymus. This table comes from immunoSEQ multiplex PCR, and its TCRdb copy is limited to in-frame clones, with some not included. The table has hundreds of thousands of clones, around 87% seen once. These data were also filed under a second study, of human thymus T cells.

The specimen was thymocytes. The source of these receptors is a boy in the first two years of life with a congenital heart defect.

V usage is TRBV18 and J usage is TRBJ2-7; maybe TRBD1 (5 bases). The CDR3 is 14 residues long. Germline assignment: CDR1 KGHSH and CDR2 LQKENI. The V gene lost 4 bases and the J gene lost 2 bases, with 12 bases spanning the gap. The CDR3 sequence: CASSQGHGPYEQYF. CDR3 coding DNA: TGTGCCAGCTCACAAGGACACGGACCCTACGAGCAGTACTTC.

This clone was counted a single time. CDR3 in DNA: TGTGCCAGCAGGGCGGGGCGCTCTGGAAACACCATATATTTT. Its protein is CASRAGRSGNTIYF. This chain joins TRBV28 and TRBJ1-3; TRBD1 is a possible D gene (5 bases). CDR3 length: 14 residues. Trimming removed 6 bases at V and 0 bases at J, with 9 bases between. Germline V gene sequence: CDR1 MDHEN, CDR2 SYDVKM.

This clone was seen a single time. The rearrangement uses TRBV4-1 and TRBJ2-1, with 13 bases lining up with TRBD2. After removal of 5 bases from V and 4 bases from J, the junction contained 8 bases not matched to a gene. The CDR3 sequence is 17 residues long. Germline lookup yields CDR1 MGHRA and CDR2 YSYEKL. The CDR3 region has the DNA TGCGCCAGCAGCAGGAAATCGACTAGCGGGGGGTACAATGAGCAGTTCTTC. It is translated as CASSRKSTSGGYNEQFF.

This chain links TRBV28 with TRBJ2-3, with 8 bases lining up with TRBD1. This CDR3 is 16 amino acids long. The germline gives CDR1 MDHEN, CDR2 SYDVKM. The V gene end was trimmed by 6 bases and the J gene end by 2 bases; junction bases not matched to a gene: 10. CDR3 residues: CASSCPRGQVTDTQYF. CDR3 DNA: TGTGCCAGCAGCTGCCCCAGGGGGCAAGTCACAGATACGCAGTATTTT.

The V call is TRBV4-2, the J call TRBJ2-1; tentative D call: TRBD1 (6 bases). The CDR3 is 17 residues long. With 0 bases removed from V and 6 bases from J, the gap between germline ends came to 18 bases. CDR1 and CDR2 (germline): LGHNA, YNFKEQ. The CDR3 region is CASSQDSPGDIRNEQFF. DNA for the CDR3: TGTGCCAGCAGCCAAGATTCCCCAGGGGATATTCGCAATGAGCAGTTCTTC.

This clone was counted between two and nine times. This chain uses TRBV4-3 with TRBJ1-6; no clear D gene. The CDR3 spans 14 residues. V lost 1 base, J lost 10 bases, and 11 bases lay in between. The germline V gene encodes CDR1 LGHNA and CDR2 YSLEER. The CDR3 bases are TGCGCCAGCAGCCAAGGGACTGCTATCTCACCCCTCCACTTT. Its translation: CASSQGTAISPLHF.

This clone appeared a single time. The chain couples TRBV29-1 to TRBJ2-5; 8 positions agree with TRBD2. The CDR3 is 16 amino acids. After removal of 1 base from V and 5 bases from J, the junction contained 12 bases not matched to a gene. Germline V CDR1 and CDR2: SQVTM, ANQGSEA. The CDR3 region is CSVEVKQAGVAETQYF. DNA of the CDR3: TGCAGCGTTGAAGTGAAACAAGCGGGAGTGGCGGAGACCCAGTACTTC.

The chain has TRBV5-1 and TRBJ2-7, with D hard to call. Deletions cut 1 base from V and 3 bases from J, with 8 bases between. The CDR3 consists of 13 residues. The germline CDR1 and CDR2 sequences are SGHRS and YFSETQ. The CDR3 DNA sequence: TGCGCCAGCAGCTTGAGACCTAGCTACGAGCAGTACTTC. Amino acids: CASSLRPSYEQYF. Drawing the rest from reference TRBV5-1 and TRBJ2-7, the complete variable domain is KAGVTQTPRYLIKTRGQQVTLSCSPISGHRSVSWYQQTPGQGLQFLFEYFSETQRNKGNFPGRFSGRQFSNSRSEMNVSTLELGDSALYLCASSLRPSYEQYFGPGTRLTVT.

This chain connects TRBV11-1 to TRBJ1-5; D unclear. The germline V and J ends were trimmed by 11 bases and 0 bases, with 14 bases remaining between them. This CDR3 spans 14 amino acids. Per the germline V gene, CDR1 is SGHAT and CDR2 is FQDESV (reference sequence). CDR3 amino acids: CAPGRRYSNQPQHF. CDR3 nucleotide sequence: TGTGCCCCCGGGAGGCGTTATAGCAATCAGCCCCAGCATTTT.

Only one count was recorded for this clone. The chain has TRBV7-6 and TRBJ1-6; D is possibly TRBD1 (5 bases). The germline V gene has CDR1 SGHVS and CDR2 FNYEAQ. This CDR3 has 17 residues. V was pared by 5 bases and J by 10 bases, with 24 bases between. The CDR3 coding sequence is TGTGCCAGCAGCCTCTGGAGTTGGGGGGTCTTGCGGTCACCCCTCCACTTT. It yields the protein CASSLWSWGVLRSPLHF.

The chain couples TRBV10-2 to TRBJ1-5; 9 nucleotides align to TRBD1. CDR3 length equals 20 residues. The V gene's germline CDR1 is WSHSY and CDR2 SAAADI. J was trimmed by 0 bases and V by 1 base; bases with no gene match: 13. The CDR3 sequence is CASSEFAGTGYPYSNQPQHF. Written as DNA, the CDR3 is TGCGCCAGCAGTGAGTTTGCCGGGACAGGGTATCCTTATAGCAATCAGCCCCAGCATTTT.

The chain recombines TRBV28 with TRBJ2-5, with D possibly matching TRBD1 (6 bases). This CDR3 contains 13 residues. The ends were cut back, 5 bases at V and 3 bases at J, with 10 bases in the middle. Germline loops: CDR1 MDHEN, CDR2 SYDVKM. For the CDR3, the DNA is TGTGCCAGCAGTAGTAACAGGGAAGAGACCCAGTACTTC. Its translation: CASSSNREETQYF.

Only a few counts were recorded for this clone. The V and J genes are TRBV28 and TRBJ2-7; D is perhaps TRBD1 (6 bases). V lost 2 bases and J 3 bases, leaving 14 bases between the germline ends. The CDR3 has 15 amino acids. Germline values: CDR1 MDHEN, CDR2 SYDVKM. CDR3 sequence (DNA): TGTGCCAGCAGTTTACGCTGGGAACAGGGCTACGAGCAGTACTTC. Encoded protein: CASSLRWEQGYEQYF.

The V call is TRBV27, the J call TRBJ1-2; D may be TRBD1 (5 bases). The CDR3 is made up of 14 amino acids. CDR1 MNHEY and CDR2 SMNVEV come from the germline V gene (reference sequence). V lost 0 bases and J 8 bases, leaving 13 bases between the germline ends. CDR3 sequence (DNA): TGTGCCAGCAGTTTATCGGCAGGGTCGGTGGGCTACACCTTC. Its protein product is CASSLSAGSVGYTF.

The rearrangement links TRBV13 to TRBJ2-3; 9 bases fit TRBD2. Germline assignment: CDR1 PRHDT and CDR2 FYEKMQ (reference sequence). V was pared by 4 bases and J by 1 base, with 12 bases of the junction left unmatched. CDR3 length: 18 residues. The CDR3 region has the DNA TGTGCCAGCAGCTCAGAACAAGGCGAGCGGGGGGGCACAGATACGCAGTATTTT. It codes for CASSSEQGERGGTDTQYF.

Regarding this clone: In the same sample, other DNA sequences code for this CDR3. The V and J genes are TRBV5-1 and TRBJ2-5; 7 bases align to TRBD1. The junction had 2 bases not matched to a gene; V was cut back by 4 bases and J by 2 bases. Germline CDR1 and CDR2: SGHRS and YFSETQ. The CDR3 has 13 amino acids. The CDR3 DNA reads as TGCGCCAGCAGCCCGGACAGGCAAGAGACCCAGTACTTC. This gives the protein CASSPDRQETQYF.

The V and J genes are TRBV15 and TRBJ1-5; the D gene is possibly TRBD1 (6 bases). Germline CDR1 reads LNHNV; CDR2 reads YYDKDF (reference sequence). Trimming pared 4 bases from V and 7 bases from J, leaving 8 bases between. This CDR3 has 12 amino acids. Here the CDR3 reads CATSNRDQPQHF. The CDR3 DNA follows: TGTGCCACCAGCAACAGGGACCAGCCCCAGCATTTT. Full variable domain (rest looked up from reference TRBV15 and TRBJ1-5): DAMVIQNPRYQVTQFGKPVTLSCSQTLNHNVMYWYQQKSSQAPKLLFHYYDKDFNNEADTPDNFQSRRPNTSFCFLDIRSPGLGDTAMYLCATSNRDQPQHFGDGTRLSIL.

The rearrangement links TRBV30 to TRBJ2-7, with a weak D call TRBD2 (5 bases). CDR1 and CDR2 (germline): GTSNPN, SVGIG (reference sequence). CDR3 length: 15 residues. V was shortened by 4 bases and J by 4 bases, with 20 bases between the two germline ends. The CDR3 loop reads CAWNRGGLLPYEQYF. The CDR3 nucleotides read TGTGCCTGGAACCGTGGCGGGCTATTGCCTTACGAGCAGTACTTC.